Listed below are T cell receptor beta chains from one sample, sequenced in a study of monozygotic twins with cystic fibrosis. The data were produced by immunoSEQ multiplex PCR, yet TCRdb's version contains in-frame clones alone and is incomplete. Of some 35,000 clones in the sample, approximately 70% were seen once. The sequenced material came from blood. The receptors were sampled from a girl aged 5 to 17 with cystic fibrosis. Each CDR3 is given with its conserved first and last residue. The D gene is left open where the match is weak. Expanded clones get a size class; other rows say once, few or many, or leave the size out.

clone size: few
V gene: TRBV28
J gene: TRBJ2-1
D gene: TRBD2
CDR3 DNA: TGTGCCAGCAGCCAACGGACTAGCGGGAGCAATGAGCAGTTCTTC
CDR3 protein: CASSQRTSGSNEQFF

clone size: -
V gene: TRBV5-4
J gene: TRBJ2-1
D gene: TRBD2
CDR3 DNA: TGTGCCAGCAGCTTGGGGTCTAGCGGGTACAATGAGCAGTTCTTC
CDR3 protein: CASSLGSSGYNEQFF

clone size: -
V gene: TRBV5-4
J gene: TRBJ2-3
D gene: -
CDR3 DNA: TGTGCCAGCACACTTGGTGTGGGCGCAGATACGCAGTATTTT
CDR3 protein: CASTLGVGADTQYF

clone size: -
V gene: TRBV10-2
J gene: TRBJ2-3
D gene: -
CDR3 DNA: TGCGCCAGCAGTGTGGGTCGCACAGATACGCAGTATTTT
CDR3 protein: CASSVGRTDTQYF

clone size: -
V gene: TRBV2
J gene: TRBJ2-5
D gene: -
CDR3 DNA: TGTGCCAGCAGCGCAGGGGATGAAGAGACCCAGTACTTC
CDR3 protein: CASSAGDEETQYF

clone size: -
V gene: TRBV7-9
J gene: TRBJ2-2
D gene: -
CDR3 DNA: TGTGCCAGCAGCATATCCGGGACGAGCGGGGAGCTGTTTTTT
CDR3 protein: CASSISGTSGELFF

clone size: -
V gene: TRBV5-4
J gene: TRBJ1-2
D gene: -
CDR3 DNA: TGTGCCAGCAGCTTATTGGACTCTTCTTTGGCTTATGGCTACACCTTC
CDR3 protein: CASSLLDSSLAYGYTF

clone size: once
V gene: TRBV19
J gene: TRBJ1-5
D gene: -
CDR3 DNA: TGTGCCAGTAGTATAGGTAGACGGGGGCTTAGCAATCAGCCCCAGCATTTT
CDR3 protein: CASSIGRRGLSNQPQHF

clone size: -
V gene: TRBV6-5
J gene: TRBJ2-3
D gene: -
CDR3 DNA: TGTGCCAGCAGTTACTCAGGTCCCGGCACAGATACGCAGTATTTT
CDR3 protein: CASSYSGPGTDTQYF

clone size: -
V gene: TRBV9
J gene: TRBJ2-2
D gene: -
CDR3 DNA: TGTGCCAGCAGCGGACGTACTGGGGAGCTGTTTTTT
CDR3 protein: CASSGRTGELFF

clone size: -
V gene: TRBV4-2
J gene: TRBJ2-2
D gene: -
CDR3 DNA: TGTGCCAGCAGCCAAGTATGGGGGTACGACACCGGGGAGCTGTTTTTT
CDR3 protein: CASSQVWGYDTGELFF

clone size: -
V gene: TRBV7-3
J gene: TRBJ2-7
D gene: TRBD1
CDR3 DNA: TGTGCCAGCAGCACACAGGGGGGCTCCTACGAGCAGTACTTC
CDR3 protein: CASSTQGGSYEQYF

clone size: -
V gene: TRBV19
J gene: TRBJ2-7
D gene: TRBD1
CDR3 DNA: TGTGCCACCGACCCGACGGGACAGGGGTACGAGCAGTACTTC
CDR3 protein: CATDPTGQGYEQYF

clone size: -
V gene: TRBV7-8
J gene: TRBJ2-3
D gene: -
CDR3 DNA: TGTGCCAGCAGCTTGGAGGGTCCAGATACGCAGTATTTT
CDR3 protein: CASSLEGPDTQYF

clone size: -
V gene: TRBV11-2
J gene: TRBJ2-7
D gene: TRBD2
CDR3 DNA: TGTGCCAGCAGCCTTGGACTAGCGGGAGGTAGCGAGCAGTACTTC
CDR3 protein: CASSLGLAGGSEQYF

clone size: -
V gene: TRBV29-1
J gene: TRBJ2-1
D gene: TRBD2
CDR3 DNA: TGCAGCGTATTTAGCGGGAGTACAAATGAGCAGTTCTTC
CDR3 protein: CSVFSGSTNEQFF

clone size: few
V gene: TRBV18
J gene: TRBJ2-1
D gene: -
CDR3 DNA: TGTGCCAGCTCACAGGGCATTAGCTCCTACAATGAGCAGTTCTTC
CDR3 protein: CASSQGISSYNEQFF

clone size: once
V gene: TRBV13
J gene: TRBJ2-1
D gene: TRBD2
CDR3 DNA: TGTGCCAGCAGCTTAATGACTAGCGGGAGTGTCAATGAGCAGTTCTTC
CDR3 protein: CASSLMTSGSVNEQFF

clone size: -
V gene: TRBV11-2
J gene: TRBJ2-5
D gene: TRBD2
CDR3 DNA: TGTGCCAGCAGTTCGGTCTCCCCAGCGGGAGTACAAGAGACCCAGTACTTC
CDR3 protein: CASSSVSPAGVQETQYF

clone size: -
V gene: TRBV20-1
J gene: TRBJ2-3
D gene: -
CDR3 DNA: TGCAGTGCTCCCAACACAGATACGCAGTATTTT
CDR3 protein: CSAPNTDTQYF

clone size: few
V gene: TRBV9
J gene: TRBJ2-4
D gene: TRBD1
CDR3 DNA: TGTGCCAGCAGCCCCTTCCAGGGACAGGGAAACATTCAGTACTTC
CDR3 protein: CASSPFQGQGNIQYF

clone size: -
V gene: TRBV10-3
J gene: TRBJ1-2
D gene: -
CDR3 DNA: TGTGCCATCAGTGAGTCGGGCAGAAACTATGGCTACACCTTC
CDR3 protein: CAISESGRNYGYTF

clone size: -
V gene: TRBV10-2
J gene: TRBJ1-2
D gene: -
CDR3 DNA: TGCGCCAGCAGTGAGGATTTGGAAGGGGGAGGGAATGGCTACACCTTC
CDR3 protein: CASSEDLEGGGNGYTF

clone size: -
V gene: TRBV25-1
J gene: TRBJ2-1
D gene: -
CDR3 DNA: TGTGCCAGCAGTGTTCCTCAGGGGAGGGGCTCCTACAATGAGCAGTTCTTC
CDR3 protein: CASSVPQGRGSYNEQFF

clone size: -
V gene: TRBV15
J gene: TRBJ1-1
D gene: -
CDR3 DNA: TGTGCCACCAGCAGACGGGGGCTGAGGACTGAAGCTTTCTTT
CDR3 protein: CATSRRGLRTEAFF

clone size: -
V gene: TRBV9
J gene: TRBJ2-1
D gene: -
CDR3 DNA: TGTGCCAGCAGCGTAGAAGGGGAAGAGGATGAGCAGTTCTTC
CDR3 protein: CASSVEGEEDEQFF

clone size: -
V gene: TRBV13
J gene: TRBJ2-3
D gene: -
CDR3 DNA: TGTGCCAGCGGTAGCGCGGCAGATACGCAGTATTTT
CDR3 protein: CASGSAADTQYF

clone size: few
V gene: TRBV15
J gene: TRBJ1-2
D gene: -
CDR3 DNA: TGTGCCACCAGCAGGACCAACACAGGGAACTATGGCTACACCTTC
CDR3 protein: CATSRTNTGNYGYTF

clone size: -
V gene: TRBV6-5
J gene: TRBJ1-4
D gene: TRBD1
CDR3 DNA: TGTGCCAGCAGTCCACTAGACAGGGGTAGAGAAAAACTGTTTTTT
CDR3 protein: CASSPLDRGREKLFF

clone size: -
V gene: TRBV6-1
J gene: TRBJ2-1
D gene: TRBD2
CDR3 DNA: TGTGCCAGCAGGTATATAGCGGGAGGCTACAATGAGCAGTTCTTC
CDR3 protein: CASRYIAGGYNEQFF

clone size: -
V gene: TRBV9
J gene: TRBJ2-5
D gene: -
CDR3 DNA: TGTGCCAGCAGCGTAGCTGGCAGTGTGGGGGAGACCCAGTACTTC
CDR3 protein: CASSVAGSVGETQYF

clone size: -
V gene: TRBV13
J gene: TRBJ1-1
D gene: -
CDR3 DNA: TGTGCCAGCAGATTCACAGGGTATTCCATGAACACTGAAGCTTTCTTT
CDR3 protein: CASRFTGYSMNTEAFF

clone size: -
V gene: TRBV30
J gene: TRBJ1-1
D gene: -
CDR3 DNA: TGTGCCTGGAGTACAGTCAACACTGAAGCTTTCTTT
CDR3 protein: CAWSTVNTEAFF

clone size: -
V gene: TRBV7-2
J gene: TRBJ2-1
D gene: TRBD2
CDR3 DNA: TGTGCCAGCAGCTTAAGGTTAGCGGGACAACTTAATGCCAATGAGCAGTTCTTC
CDR3 protein: CASSLRLAGQLNANEQFF

clone size: -
V gene: TRBV2
J gene: TRBJ2-1
D gene: -
CDR3 DNA: TGTGCCACCCGCCCCCCAGCGGACAATGAGCAGTTCTTC
CDR3 protein: CATRPPADNEQFF

clone size: -
V gene: TRBV2
J gene: TRBJ2-1
D gene: TRBD2
CDR3 DNA: TGTGCCAGCAGTGAGACCTTTAGCGGGAGAAATGAGCAGTTCTTC
CDR3 protein: CASSETFSGRNEQFF

clone size: -
V gene: TRBV5-1
J gene: TRBJ1-2
D gene: -
CDR3 DNA: TGCGCCAGCAGCCCGCGGACATATAACTATGGCTACACCTTC
CDR3 protein: CASSPRTYNYGYTF

clone size: few
V gene: TRBV11-2
J gene: TRBJ1-1
D gene: -
CDR3 DNA: TGTGCCAGCAGTTCGGGAACAGGAGGTAGTATCGCTGAAGCTTTCTTT
CDR3 protein: CASSSGTGGSIAEAFF

clone size: -
V gene: TRBV30
J gene: TRBJ1-3
D gene: -
CDR3 DNA: TGTGCCTGGGGGGGCCCCTACTCTGGAAACACCATATATTTT
CDR3 protein: CAWGGPYSGNTIYF

clone size: -
V gene: TRBV30
J gene: TRBJ2-1
D gene: TRBD2
CDR3 DNA: TGTGCCAGAGGACGGACAGCGGGAGTTTTACATGAGCAGTTCTTC
CDR3 protein: CARGRTAGVLHEQFF

clone size: -
V gene: TRBV11-2
J gene: TRBJ2-1
D gene: -
CDR3 DNA: TGTGCCAGCAGCGGGGGGACAACCTCCTACAATGAGCAGTTCTTC
CDR3 protein: CASSGGTTSYNEQFF

clone size: few
V gene: TRBV9
J gene: TRBJ1-1
D gene: -
CDR3 DNA: TGTGCCAGCAGCGTTGAAGCCAACACTGAAGCTTTCTTT
CDR3 protein: CASSVEANTEAFF

clone size: once
V gene: TRBV5-5
J gene: TRBJ1-1
D gene: TRBD1
CDR3 DNA: TGTGCCAGCGGACGGATGGGACAGTTGAACACTGAAGCTTTCTTT
CDR3 protein: CASGRMGQLNTEAFF

clone size: -
V gene: TRBV4-2
J gene: TRBJ2-1
D gene: TRBD2
CDR3 DNA: TGTGCCAGCACCTCCGAGGGACTAGCGGGAGTGGATGAGCAGTTCTTC
CDR3 protein: CASTSEGLAGVDEQFF

clone size: -
V gene: TRBV6-5
J gene: TRBJ2-7
D gene: -
CDR3 DNA: TGTGCCAGCAGTTACGACAGCAACTACGAGCAGTACTTC
CDR3 protein: CASSYDSNYEQYF

clone size: -
V gene: TRBV19
J gene: TRBJ1-1
D gene: -
CDR3 DNA: TGTGCCAGTAGTCCCCGGTGGGTTGGCGTACCGAACCATGAAGCTTTCTTT
CDR3 protein: CASSPRWVGVPNHEAFF

clone size: -
V gene: TRBV2
J gene: TRBJ2-5
D gene: -
CDR3 DNA: TGTGCCAGCAGTAACCAGGGGTGGGAGACCCAGTACTTC
CDR3 protein: CASSNQGWETQYF

clone size: -
V gene: TRBV6-5
J gene: TRBJ1-4
D gene: -
CDR3 DNA: TGTGCCAGCGCCAGGGACGGCAATGAAAAACTGTTTTTT
CDR3 protein: CASARDGNEKLFF

clone size: -
V gene: TRBV28
J gene: TRBJ2-2
D gene: -
CDR3 DNA: TGTGCCAGCAGTTTTCCCGGGGAGCTGTTTTTT
CDR3 protein: CASSFPGELFF

clone size: -
V gene: TRBV30
J gene: TRBJ1-1
D gene: -
CDR3 DNA: TGTGCAGCGCACCCGAGGGGTCTAAGCACTGAAGCTTTCTTT
CDR3 protein: CAAHPRGLSTEAFF

clone size: -
V gene: TRBV7-9
J gene: TRBJ2-7
D gene: -
CDR3 DNA: TGTGCCAGCAGCTTAGGGGCATTCCACTACGAGCAGTACTTC
CDR3 protein: CASSLGAFHYEQYF

clone size: -
V gene: TRBV7-2
J gene: TRBJ2-5
D gene: -
CDR3 DNA: TGTGCCAGCAGCTTAACTTCGGCGGGAAGGGAGACCCAGTACTTC
CDR3 protein: CASSLTSAGRETQYF

clone size: -
V gene: TRBV2
J gene: TRBJ2-1
D gene: -
CDR3 DNA: TGTGCCAGCGCCCAGCGGCAAAGTACCTACAATGAGCAGTTCTTC
CDR3 protein: CASAQRQSTYNEQFF

clone size: -
V gene: TRBV6-1
J gene: TRBJ1-5
D gene: TRBD1
CDR3 DNA: TGTGCCAGCAGTGCACAGGGGAGTAGCAATCAGCCCCAGCATTTT
CDR3 protein: CASSAQGSSNQPQHF